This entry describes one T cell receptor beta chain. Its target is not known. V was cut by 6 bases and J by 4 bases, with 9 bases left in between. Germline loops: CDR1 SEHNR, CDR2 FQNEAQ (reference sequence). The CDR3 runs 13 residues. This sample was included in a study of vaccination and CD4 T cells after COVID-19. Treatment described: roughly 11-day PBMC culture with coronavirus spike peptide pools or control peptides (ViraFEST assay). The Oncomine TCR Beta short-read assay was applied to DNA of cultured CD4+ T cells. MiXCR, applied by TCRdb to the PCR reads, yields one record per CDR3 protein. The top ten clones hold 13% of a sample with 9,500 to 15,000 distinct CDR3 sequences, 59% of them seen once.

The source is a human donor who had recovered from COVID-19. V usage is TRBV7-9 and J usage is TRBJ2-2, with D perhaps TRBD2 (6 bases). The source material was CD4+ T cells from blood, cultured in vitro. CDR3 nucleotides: TGTGCCAGCAGGGACTATTCCACCGGGGAGCTGTTTTTT. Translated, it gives CASRDYSTGELFF. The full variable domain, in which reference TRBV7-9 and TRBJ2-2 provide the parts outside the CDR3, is DTGVSQNPRHKITKRGQNVTFRCDPISEHNRLYWYRQTLGQGPEFLTYFQNEAQLEKSRLLSDRFSAERPKGSFSTLEIQRTEQGDSAMYLCASRDYSTGELFFGEGSRLTVL.